Listed below are T cell receptor beta chains from one sample, sequenced in a study of PD-L1 blockade in urothelial cancer. Assay: immunoSEQ multiplex PCR; the TCRdb copy retains only in-frame clones and omits some. The repertoire includes about 74,000 clones, under 90% of them detected once, and about 4.5% sits in the top ten. The specimen was PBMCs, collected around atezolizumab (anti-PD-L1) treatment. Receptors originate from a man in his sixties or seventies with urothelial cancer. The CDR3 runs from the conserved cysteine through the conserved F or W. A D gene is named only where the DNA matches it firmly. Not every row has a clone size; where given, it reads once, few, many or a size class.

J gene	V gene	D gene	clone size	CDR3 protein	CDR3 DNA
TRBJ2-3	TRBV7-2	TRBD2	.	CASSFGGASTDTQYF	TGTGCCAGCAGCTTCGGGGGGGCTAGCACAGATACGCAGTATTTT
TRBJ2-7	TRBV19	.	.	CASSSRPLYEQYF	TGTGCCAGTAGTTCGAGGCCCCTCTACGAGCAGTACTTC
TRBJ2-1	TRBV2	.	.	CASSGGTYNEQFF	TGTGCCAGCTCGGGCGGGACCTACAATGAGCAGTTCTTC
TRBJ2-2	TRBV6-5	.	.	CASSEGTGELFF	TGTGCCAGCAGTGAGGGTACCGGGGAGCTGTTTTTT
TRBJ2-7	TRBV11-2	.	.	CASSLEGSPFRGGEQYF	TGTGCCAGCAGCTTAGAGGGGTCTCCGTTTCGGGGTGGCGAGCAGTACTTC
TRBJ1-4	TRBV7-8	TRBD1	.	CASSSLGQGATNEKLFF	TGTGCCAGCAGCTCTCTTGGACAGGGAGCAACTAATGAAAAACTGTTTTTT
TRBJ2-6	TRBV5-1	.	few	CASSLDMPGANVLTF	TGCGCCAGCAGTTTAGACATGCCAGGGGCCAACGTCCTGACTTTC
TRBJ1-3	TRBV6-1	TRBD1	.	CASSKGTGTGNTIYF	TGTGCCAGCAGCAAAGGGACAGGAACTGGAAACACCATATATTTT
TRBJ2-6	TRBV28	TRBD1	.	CASSATGVFSGANVLTF	TGTGCCAGCAGTGCTACAGGGGTATTCTCTGGGGCCAACGTCCTGACTTTC
TRBJ2-7	TRBV27	TRBD1	.	CASSLQGARYEQYF	TGTGCCAGCAGTTTACAGGGGGCCCGCTACGAGCAGTACTTC
TRBJ2-5	TRBV15	TRBD2	.	CATSRQAGPQETQYF	TGTGCCACCAGCAGACAAGCGGGACCACAAGAGACCCAGTACTTC
TRBJ2-3	TRBV28	.	.	CASSSSGGTDTQYF	TGTGCCAGCAGTTCGTCAGGGGGCACAGATACGCAGTATTTT
TRBJ1-4	TRBV23-1	TRBD1	once	CASSRRTGQTNEKLFF	TGCGCCAGCAGTCGCAGGACAGGGCAAACTAATGAAAAACTGTTTTTT
TRBJ2-1	TRBV28	.	once	CASTGAGDYNEQFF	TGTGCCAGCACGGGGGCGGGAGACTACAATGAGCAGTTCTTC
TRBJ2-7	TRBV10-1	.	.	CASSENPGSYEQYF	TGCGCCAGCAGTGAGAACCCAGGGTCCTACGAGCAGTACTTC
TRBJ1-1	TRBV27	.	.	CASSLLGTGDTEAFF	TGTGCCAGCAGTTTATTAGGGACTGGGGACACTGAAGCTTTCTTT
TRBJ2-1	TRBV7-6	.	once	CASSLRGAGSYNEQFF	TGTGCCAGCAGCTTAAGGGGAGCGGGCTCCTACAATGAGCAGTTCTTC
TRBJ2-7	TRBV6-6	TRBD1	.	CASSPPGQGAREQYF	TGTGCCAGCAGCCCCCCTGGACAGGGGGCTCGAGAGCAGTACTTC
TRBJ2-1	TRBV5-1	TRBD2	.	CASSLRASGYNEQFF	TGCGCCAGCAGCCTGAGGGCTAGCGGATACAATGAGCAGTTCTTC
TRBJ2-7	TRBV28	.	.	CASSPRTGSYEQYF	TGTGCCAGCAGTCCTCGCACAGGCTCCTACGAGCAGTACTTC
TRBJ1-5	TRBV9	.	.	CASGGGGGNQPQHF	TGTGCCAGCGGGGGCGGGGGGGGCAATCAGCCCCAGCATTTT
TRBJ2-7	TRBV5-1	.	.	CASSLVGGTLYEQYF	TGCGCCAGCAGCTTGGTTGGCGGGACTCTTTACGAGCAGTACTTC
TRBJ1-2	TRBV7-9	.	few	CASSLVDIYGYTF	TGTGCCAGCAGCTTAGTAGATATCTATGGCTACACCTTC
TRBJ1-1	TRBV18	TRBD1	few	CASSLMGQEGTEAFF	TGTGCCAGCTCATTAATGGGACAGGAGGGCACTGAAGCTTTCTTT
TRBJ1-5	TRBV7-2	.	.	CASSWSGYSNQPQHF	TGTGCCAGCAGCTGGTCGGGGTATAGCAATCAGCCCCAGCATTTT
TRBJ2-7	TRBV2	.	.	CASSPETLPTKQYF	TGTGCCAGCAGTCCTGAGACTCTACCTACGAAGCAGTACTTC
TRBJ2-4	TRBV2	TRBD1	.	CASSEGGTGKNIQYF	TGTGCCAGCAGTGAAGGAGGGACAGGGAAAAACATTCAGTACTTC
TRBJ2-1	TRBV7-2	TRBD1	.	CASSHRGTPEQFF	TGTGCCAGCAGCCACAGGGGTACACCTGAGCAGTTCTTC
TRBJ2-1	TRBV7-6	TRBD2	.	CASSHLGEGQNEQFF	TGTGCCAGCAGCCATTTAGGGGAGGGCCAAAATGAGCAGTTCTTC
TRBJ2-2	TRBV5-4	.	.	CASSPSTSPGTGELFF	TGTGCCAGCAGCCCTTCGACTAGTCCGGGCACCGGGGAGCTGTTTTTT
TRBJ2-7	TRBV7-2	TRBD2	few	CASSLGLAVYEQYF	TGTGCCAGCAGCCTGGGACTAGCGGTCTACGAGCAGTACTTC
TRBJ2-5	TRBV5-6	.	.	CASSISGGTQYF	TGTGCCAGCAGCATATCCGGGGGGACCCAGTACTTC
TRBJ2-5	TRBV5-1	TRBD1	.	CASSIGQGQETQYF	TGCGCCAGCAGCATCGGACAGGGACAAGAGACCCAGTACTTC
TRBJ2-7	TRBV28	TRBD2	.	CASTSPSSGSLYEQYF	TGTGCCAGCACCTCCCCGTCTAGCGGGAGTCTATACGAGCAGTACTTC
TRBJ2-7	TRBV18	TRBD1	.	CASSPIDRDNEQYF	TGTGCCAGCTCACCAATTGACAGGGACAACGAGCAGTACTTC
TRBJ2-7	TRBV11-2	.	.	CASSYSLYEQYF	TGTGCCAGCAGCTACAGCCTTTACGAGCAGTACTTC
TRBJ2-3	TRBV10-3	TRBD2	.	CAISEGTSGSGTDTQYF	TGTGCCATCAGTGAGGGAACTAGCGGGAGCGGCACAGATACGCAGTATTTT
TRBJ2-3	TRBV9	TRBD1	.	CASSARTGGDTQYF	TGTGCCAGCAGCGCCCGGACAGGGGGAGATACGCAGTATTTT
TRBJ2-2	TRBV5-1	TRBD2	.	CASSPGLAGLLGELFF	TGCGCCAGCAGCCCGGGACTAGCGGGATTGCTCGGGGAGCTGTTTTTT
TRBJ2-3	TRBV6-1	.	few	CASSETRNTQYF	TGTGCCAGCAGTGAAACCAGAAATACGCAGTATTTT
TRBJ1-2	TRBV2	TRBD1	.	CASSDRTGNTNYGYTF	TGTGCCAGCAGTGACCGGACAGGGAACACTAACTATGGCTACACCTTC
TRBJ1-2	TRBV30	.	.	CAWSVTGGGYTF	TGTGCCTGGAGTGTGACAGGAGGAGGCTACACCTTC